The clone carrying this T cell receptor (beta chain) was picked up a small number of times. The RNA, 0.5 to 1 ug, was put through reverse transcription using random hexamers. An immunoSEQ multiplex PCR amplified TCR beta CDR3 over 54 Vbeta and 13 Jbeta. One entry per CDR3 protein results from TCRdb running MiXCR on the immunoSEQ multiplex PCR reads. The sample records 150,000 or so distinct CDR3 sequences, about 95% being singletons. This CDR3 has 15 amino acids. Trimming shortened V by 1 base and J by 2 bases, and 6 bases separated the two germline ends. This sample was taken from a study of CD8 T cells in Susac syndrome. CD8+ and CD4+ T cells were negatively isolated; TEMRA cells were FACS-enriched.

Source material: CD4+ T cells from PBMCs. The clonotype was recovered from a human donor in good health. The V gene is TRBV12-3 or TRBV12-4, the J gene TRBJ2-6; perhaps TRBD1 as D (6 bases). CDR3 nucleotides: TGTGCCAGCAGTTTAGACAGGGCTGGGGCCAACGTCCTGACTTTC. Protein: CASSLDRAGANVLTF.